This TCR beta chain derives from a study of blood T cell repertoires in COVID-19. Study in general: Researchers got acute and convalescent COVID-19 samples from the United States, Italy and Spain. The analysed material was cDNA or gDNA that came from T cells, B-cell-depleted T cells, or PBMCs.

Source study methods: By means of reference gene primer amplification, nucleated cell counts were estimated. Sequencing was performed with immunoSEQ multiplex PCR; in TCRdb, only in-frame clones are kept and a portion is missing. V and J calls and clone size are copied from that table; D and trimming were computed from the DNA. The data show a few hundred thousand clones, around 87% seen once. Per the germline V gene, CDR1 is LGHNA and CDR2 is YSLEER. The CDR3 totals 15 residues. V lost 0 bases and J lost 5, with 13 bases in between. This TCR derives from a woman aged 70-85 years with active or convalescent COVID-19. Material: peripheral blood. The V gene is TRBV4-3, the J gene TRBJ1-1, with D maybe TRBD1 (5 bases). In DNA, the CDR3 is TGCGCCAGCAGCCAAGATGCCAGGGTATGGACTGAAGCTTTCTTT. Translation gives CASSQDARVWTEAFF.